This TCR beta chain originates from a study of T cell responses to AZD1222 COVID-19 vaccine. Study-level results: Only a handful of people who got AZD1222 tested seropositive at baseline.

Germline CDR1 reads SGHAT; CDR2 reads FQNNGV. The CDR3 runs to 14 residues. V trimming: 3 bases; J trimming: 4 bases; junction bases outside the gene matches: 3. Worth noting for this clone: Its target is unknown.

Produced via immunoSEQ multiplex PCR; TCRdb's table is partial and in-frame only. The profile shows fewer than 120,000 clones, about 88% of them singletons. The starting material was peripheral blood, obtained on day 0 of AZD1222 vaccination. The chain recombines TRBV11-2 with TRBJ2-3; 8 nucleotides match TRBD1. The clonotype was recovered from an adult in good health. CDR3 coding DNA: TGTGCCAGCAGCTTGACAGGGGTTTCAGATACGCAGTATTTT. Amino acids: CASSLTGVSDTQYF.